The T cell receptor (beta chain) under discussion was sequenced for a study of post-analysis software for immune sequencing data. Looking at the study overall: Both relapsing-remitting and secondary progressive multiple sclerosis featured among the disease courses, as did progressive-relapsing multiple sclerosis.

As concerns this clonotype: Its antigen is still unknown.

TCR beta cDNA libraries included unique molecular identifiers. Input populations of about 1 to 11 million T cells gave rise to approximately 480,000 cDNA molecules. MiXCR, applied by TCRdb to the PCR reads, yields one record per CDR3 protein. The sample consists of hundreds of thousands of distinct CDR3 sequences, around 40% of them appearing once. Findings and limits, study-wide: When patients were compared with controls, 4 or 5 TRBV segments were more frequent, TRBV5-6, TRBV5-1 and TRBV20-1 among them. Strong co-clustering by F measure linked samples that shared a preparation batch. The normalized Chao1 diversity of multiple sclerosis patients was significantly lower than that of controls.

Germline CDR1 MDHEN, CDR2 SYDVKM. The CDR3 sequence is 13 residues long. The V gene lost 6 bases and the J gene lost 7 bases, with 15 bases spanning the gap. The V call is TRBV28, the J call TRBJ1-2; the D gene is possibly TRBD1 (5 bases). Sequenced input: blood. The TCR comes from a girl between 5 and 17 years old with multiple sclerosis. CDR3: CASSSQGSGGYTF. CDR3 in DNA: TGTGCCAGCAGCTCCCAGGGCTCGGGTGGCTACACCTTC.